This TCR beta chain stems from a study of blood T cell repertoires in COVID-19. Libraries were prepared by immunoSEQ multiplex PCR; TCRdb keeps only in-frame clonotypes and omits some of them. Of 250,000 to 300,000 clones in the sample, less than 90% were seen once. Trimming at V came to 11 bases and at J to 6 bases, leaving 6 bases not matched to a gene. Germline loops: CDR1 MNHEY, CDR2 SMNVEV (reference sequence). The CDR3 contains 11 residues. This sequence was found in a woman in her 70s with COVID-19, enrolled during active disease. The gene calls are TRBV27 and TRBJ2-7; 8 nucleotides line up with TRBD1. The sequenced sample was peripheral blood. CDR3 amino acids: CAVLTGGEQYF. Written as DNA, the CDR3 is TGTGCCGTCCTAACAGGGGGCGAGCAGTACTTC.